Below, one TCR beta chain is given with its context. Its matching antigen is unknown. The data were obtained in a study of lymphopenia after photon versus proton radiotherapy. Trimming cost V 4 bases and J 0 bases, with 13 bases left between them. CDR1 and CDR2 from the germline V gene are MGHRA and YSYEKL. The CDR3 loop spans 16 amino acids. Study results and limitations: After lymphocyte nadir, photon-treated repertoires showed oligoclonal expansion, especially CD8+ Temra. Photon-treated patients lost naive T cells and TCR diversity; proton-treated stayed stable.

Measured with immunoSEQ multiplex PCR; TCRdb has only the in-frame clones, and not every one. The sample holds 35,000 to 50,000 clones, more than 85% seen once. This chain joins TRBV4-1 and TRBJ1-3; D uncertain. This clonotype was sampled from a man in his sixties with cholangiocarcinoma. The source material was peripheral blood, sampled from a patient treated with photon-based radiotherapy. The CDR3 bases are TGCGCCAGCAGCCTCCCCGGTGGGAGCTCTGGAAACACCATATATTTT. Translated: CASSLPGGSSGNTIYF.